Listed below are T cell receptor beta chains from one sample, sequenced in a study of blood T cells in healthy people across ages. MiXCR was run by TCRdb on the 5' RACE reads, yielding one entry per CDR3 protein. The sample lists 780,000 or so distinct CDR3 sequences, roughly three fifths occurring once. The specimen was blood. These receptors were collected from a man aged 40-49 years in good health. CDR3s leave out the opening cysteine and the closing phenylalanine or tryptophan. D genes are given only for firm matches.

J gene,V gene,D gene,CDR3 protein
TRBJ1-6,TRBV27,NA,ASRKQGDNSPLH
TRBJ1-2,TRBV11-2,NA,ASSLGGVPALYGYT
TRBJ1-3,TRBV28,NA,ASSLLQGLGFMGNTIY
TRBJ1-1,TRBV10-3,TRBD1,AISLQGMNTEAF
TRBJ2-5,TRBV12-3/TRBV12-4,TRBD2,ASSTRTSGEETQY
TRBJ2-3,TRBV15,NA,ATSPYLTGSTDTQY
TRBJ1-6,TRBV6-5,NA,ASSPGVSYNSPLH
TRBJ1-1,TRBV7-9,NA,ASSLGAPSLNTEAF
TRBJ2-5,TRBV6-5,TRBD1,ASSYSIGTGSETQY
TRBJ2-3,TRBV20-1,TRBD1,SAPPKGALRTQY
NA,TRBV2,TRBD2,ASRETSGSLWRDEQY
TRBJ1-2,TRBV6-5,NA,ASSYDGEAGYT
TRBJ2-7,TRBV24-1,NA,ATSDTGTHYGQY
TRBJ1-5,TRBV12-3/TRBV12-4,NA,ASNGRGNNQPQH
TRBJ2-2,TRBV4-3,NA,ASSQASWTGELF
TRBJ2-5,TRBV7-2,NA,ASSTGINPSGAQY
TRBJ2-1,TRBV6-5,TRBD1,ASSSRGQGVYNEQF
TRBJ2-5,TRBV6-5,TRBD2,ASRKLAGSQETQY
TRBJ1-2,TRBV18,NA,ASSTSQAPHGYT
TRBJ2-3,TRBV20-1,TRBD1,STGESTDTQY
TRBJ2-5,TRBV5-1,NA,ASSPMPSETLY
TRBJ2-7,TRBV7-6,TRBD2,ASSQKPGLAGGDYEQY
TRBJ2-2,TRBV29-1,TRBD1,SVVGQGAGGELF
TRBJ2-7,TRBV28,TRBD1,AIGQGLYEQY
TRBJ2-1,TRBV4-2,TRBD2,ASSQDLGLAGGNEQF
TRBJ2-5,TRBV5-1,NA,ASSKGWGETQY
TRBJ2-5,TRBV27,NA,ASSTQEIQY
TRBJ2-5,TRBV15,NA,ATSRAPAGETQY
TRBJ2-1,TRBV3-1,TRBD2,ASSQGREGNEQF
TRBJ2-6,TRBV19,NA,ASSIFGVGANVLT
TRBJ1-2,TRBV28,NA,ASTLPSGGRGYT
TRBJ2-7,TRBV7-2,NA,ASSLSPGAYEQY
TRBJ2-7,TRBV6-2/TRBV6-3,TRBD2,ASGSRLAASYEQY
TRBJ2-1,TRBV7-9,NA,ASSLLGIRVYNEQF
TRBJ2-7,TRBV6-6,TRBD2,ASAVAGSYEQY
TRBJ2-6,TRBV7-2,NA,ASSLGRRTEISGANVLT
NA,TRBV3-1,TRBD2,ASSLRLAGKTQY
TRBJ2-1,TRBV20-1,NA,SARDYGSYHNEQF
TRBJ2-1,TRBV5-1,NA,ASSLEGSLIDEQF
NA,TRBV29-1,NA,SVEGGTFSSYNEQY
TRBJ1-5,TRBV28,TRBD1,ASSFATGIRTQPQH
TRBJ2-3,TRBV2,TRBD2,ASGPGLAGDTQY
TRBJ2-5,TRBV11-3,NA,ASSSTRGHGETQY
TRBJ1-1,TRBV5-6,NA,ASSSTGTVTEAF
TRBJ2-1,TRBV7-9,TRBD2,ASSLGSGGYNEQF
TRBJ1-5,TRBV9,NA,ASSLGGAGQPQH
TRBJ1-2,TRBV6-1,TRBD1,ASSWDRDYYGYT
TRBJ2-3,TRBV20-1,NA,SASSRGRADTQY
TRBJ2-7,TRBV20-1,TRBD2,SAGGLAGSYEQY
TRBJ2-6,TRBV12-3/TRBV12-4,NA,ASSFFQGTAGANVLT
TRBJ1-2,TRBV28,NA,ASSDEGYGYT